This T cell receptor beta chain was identified in a study of glioma-infiltrating T cells after dendritic cell vaccination. The ends were cut back, 3 bases at V and 12 bases at J, with 18 bases in the middle. This CDR3 is 14 amino acids long. Per the germline V gene, CDR1 is WNHNN and CDR2 is SYGVQD (reference sequence). This table comes from immunoSEQ multiplex PCR, and its TCRdb copy is limited to in-frame clones, with some not included. The data show tens of thousands of clones, about nine tenths seen once. V and J are TRBV10-1 and TRBJ2-1; tentatively, D is TRBD1 (6 bases). This sample comprised blood, obtained before dendritic cell vaccination. The TCR was taken from a human donor with glioblastoma. In nucleotides, the CDR3 is TGCGCCAGCAGTGAAGGCGGGCAGGGGTTCACGCAGTTCTTC. This translates into CASSEGGQGFTQFF.